This T cell receptor (beta chain) was found in a study of cytomegalovirus exposure and HLA in healthy donors (dated by TCRdb to about 2017). For the wider study: An earlier analysis of 587 of the donors reported 250 to 300 Gb of sequence data and some 110 million unique TCR beta sequences obtained from around 190 million T cells. Using immunosequencing, the study profiled T cell repertoires from around 670 subjects and related those repertoires to cytomegalovirus serostatus. Among around 400 genotyped donors of the cohort, an average of approximately 220,000 unique TCR beta nucleotide sequences was sequenced per donor, of which approximately 18% were non-productive. The study aimed to test whether signatures of past pathogen exposure could be identified by cataloging public T cell receptors. In a later genetic analysis, genome-wide SNP genotypes for about 65% of the roughly 670 donors were used, and that subset was treated as a discovery cohort. In an earlier analysis of 587 of the donors, high-throughput TCR beta sequencing was used to judge whether each TCR beta V gene segment behaved as functional or pseudogenic. Besides the first cohort of some 670 subjects, a separate validation cohort made up of 95 to 150 different subjects was used. All discovery cohort repertoires had been generated on a single sequencing platform. In a later analysis, previously published TCR beta repertoires from some 640 donors were re-analyzed and high-resolution HLA genotyping was added so that TCR occurrence patterns could be studied. High-throughput TCR immunosequencing, statistical association of individual TCRs with disease status, and machine learning were combined to predict cytomegalovirus infection status. Donor age, sex, ethnicity and CMV serostatus were collected together with the repertoire data. The genetic ancestry cluster associated with self-reported Caucasian donors included 70% to 85% of the roughly 400 genotyped donors. About 280 gigabases of sequencing data and roughly 80 million unique TCR sequences made up an early release that covered about 640 HLA-typed donors. In the later analysis, no new phenotypic data were used to find candidate immune exposures; instead, reliance was placed on TCR beta sequences and their occurrence across donors. Roughly 5 DR-DQ haplotypes were handled as single units for association and clustering because linkage in the cohort was strong. HLA typing covered class I and class II loci at four-digit resolution. Typing coverage differed by locus: A, B, C, DRB1 and DQB1 were typed in about 629-630 donors, DQA1 in approximately 520, DPA1 in around 580, and DPB1 in 472. Study-wide conclusions, independent of this receptor: An association between a missense DCLRE1C variant and V-gene and J-gene trimming of TCR beta chains was found in a later genetic analysis and replicated in an independent cohort. According to a later analysis, TCR association rates differed among HLA loci, with DRB1 alleles showing the most associated TCRs and HLA-C alleles showing the fewest. Correlated functional status among segregating V segments might reflect linkage disequilibrium, but an unknown experimental factor could not be ruled out. When HLA alleles, especially DR and DQ, strongly co-occurred, TCR associations were difficult to assign to individual alleles. In both the original and validation cohorts, the classifier was reported to diagnose cytomegalovirus status with high specificity and sensitivity. According to a later analysis, parvovirus B19, influenza, CMV and Epstein-Barr virus appeared linked to several top co-occurrence clusters. Most TCR sequences were seen in very few donors, while some public TCRs were found in many individuals. Three of the identified cytomegalovirus-associated TCR beta chains were confirmed in vitro to be specific for cytomegalovirus antigens. In the study, approximately 150 TCR beta chains were listed as associated with cytomegalovirus. According to a later analysis, most CMV-associated TCR beta chains appeared to be HLA-restricted, and the HLA associations seemed to be driven largely by CMV exposure. The authors suggested that the approach could potentially be extended to other disease states and immunological phenotypes. In this cohort, only TCR beta chains were sequenced, and detectable features were limited by the absence of alpha or paired-chain data. Broadly in line with IMGT annotations, most TCR beta V segments showed up in productive rearrangements about 90% or about 30% of the time in an earlier analysis of 450 to 600 of the donors. A later genetic analysis reported fewer N-insertions in productive TCRs among donors in an Asian-associated ancestry cluster than the roughly 700-donor mean. Roughly 15 rarely observed V segments, including chromosome 9 orphons, were excluded from the earlier analysis of almost 600 of the donors because counts were too low. Because some donors lacked HLA typing at each locus, the association tests relied only on the typed subset. In a later analysis, HLA-associated TCR beta chains were found to be more clonally expanded and to have lower generation probabilities than equally common non-associated chains. A further reported finding was that TCR beta sequences accurately predicted the HLA-A and HLA-B alleles for most subjects in the first cohort. CMV serostatus was the only immune exposure information available for the cohort. Some IMGT-functional V segments, including TRBV6-2 and TRBV6-3, could not be told apart with the 87-base-pair reads, so those segments were excluded. Roughly uniform sequencing depth across donors was assumed in presence/absence analyses, although this assumption may not hold. The sequencing pipeline was judged likely to have produced a cluster of highly shared sequence variants as a technical artifact. A later analysis associated 15,000 or so TCR beta sequences with specific HLA alleles at a false discovery rate of 0.05.

Libraries came from the immunoSEQ multiplex PCR assay. A mixture of 60 forward primers for TCR Vbeta segments and 13 reverse primers for TCR Jbeta segments was used in the multiplex PCR. The CDR3 region of rearranged TCR beta genes was amplified from genomic DNA with a multiplex PCR assay. The Illumina HiSeq System was used to sequence the amplified TCR beta libraries as 87-base-pair reads. In the paper's pipeline: In a later analysis, about 80 million unique TCR beta chains were counted across the roughly 610 repertoires, and approximately 11 million of these chains were shared by at least two donors. Raw reads were error-corrected and collapsed into unique sequences by a nearest-neighbor algorithm in which closely related sequences were merged to remove PCR and sequencing errors. Alignment of CDR3 sequences to IMGT reference sequences was used to assign V, D and J gene segments. Each retained sequence needed at least a six-nucleotide match to both a V gene segment and a J gene segment. Rearrangements were called productive when the CDR3 lacked stop codons and stayed in frame with V and J; all others were non-productive. CDR3 was defined according to IMGT convention as the region running from the second conserved V-encoded cysteine to the conserved J-encoded phenylalanine. Sequences without an unambiguous match to a single V gene segment were excluded from the earlier analysis of 450 to 750 of the donors. An earlier analysis of about 600 of the donors called V segments functional above 56.7% productive rearrangements and segregating when the between-donor standard deviation exceeded 5%. A statistical classification framework was built for diagnosing cytomegalovirus status from the catalog of TCR beta chain sequences. A later analysis assigned V and J genes by comparing TCR nucleotide sequences with IMGT/GENE-DB human TR gene sequences. The TCRdist pipeline was used in a later analysis to assign CDR3 sequences and most-parsimonious VDJ recombination scenarios. In a later analysis, each TCR beta chain was defined by its CDR3 amino acid sequence together with its V-gene family, and reads without a unique V-gene family were excluded. In a later analysis, fewer than 600 highly shared, low-generation-probability nucleotide sequences were removed to address suspected cross-contamination and a sequencing artifact. For each public chain, a later analysis derived a clonal expansion index from normalized ranks of inferred template counts within each repertoire. In a later analysis, generation probabilities were computed using a VDJ recombination model fitted to out-of-frame rearrangements, and the results were checked against IGoR. Hypergeometric tests were used in a later analysis to score TCR-TCR, TCR-HLA and TCR-CMV co-occurrence, with a repertoire-size bias correction applied to the TCR pairs. A later analysis estimated false discovery rates by permuting HLA or CMV assignments 20 times. In a later analysis, co-occurring TCRs were grouped using DBSCAN, and TCRdist sequence similarity was added for clustering within HLA-allele-positive subsets. Repertoires with fewer than 30,000 or more than 120,000 public chains, plus five repertoires with anomalous nucleotide sharing, were excluded from co-occurrence clustering. As stored in TCRdb, this immuneACCESS dataset retains in-frame rearrangements with V and J assigned. A fraction of the clones does not appear; measured against another copy, unresolved V genes explain less than half of the discrepancy, and the remainder lacks a known reason. V, J and clone size are taken as reported in that table, and D and trimming were inferred from the DNA itself. The sample table holds about 130,000 clones, of which about 85% were seen once. The ten largest clones take up about 1.8% of the sample.

In total, approximately 700 healthy bone marrow donors made up the cohort. Cohort members were all nominally healthy when sampled, although unrecorded immune exposures were likely present. The donor tested CMV seronegative, placing the donor among the 350 to 400 seronegative members of the cohort. A peripheral blood sample was provided by each donor, and peripheral blood mononuclear cells were used for TCR beta sequencing. The Qiagen DNeasy Blood Extraction Kit was used to extract genomic DNA from the blood cell samples. On this clone itself: This clone's antigen is unknown. Base qualities are missing; no much larger clone stands one base away.

Inclusive of the bounding cysteine and phenylalanine, the CDR3 is 14 residues long. Kept here is only the CDR3 DNA, which spans 42 bases and is read in frame from base 1. CDR1 SNHLY and CDR2 FYNNEI are derived from the germline V gene. The junction carries 10 bases between V and J, which are trimmed by 4 bases and 1 base respectively. In this chain, TRBV2 is recombined with TRBJ2-5; the best D guess is TRBD2, with 6 bases matching. Sequencing was done on a sample of PBMCs. The clonotype comes from a boy between 10 and 17 years old in good health and CMV-seronegative. For the CDR3, the sequence is CASSVQGLQETQYF. The sequenced DNA is TGTGCCAGCAGTGTCCAGGGACTCCAAGAGACCCAGTACTTC.